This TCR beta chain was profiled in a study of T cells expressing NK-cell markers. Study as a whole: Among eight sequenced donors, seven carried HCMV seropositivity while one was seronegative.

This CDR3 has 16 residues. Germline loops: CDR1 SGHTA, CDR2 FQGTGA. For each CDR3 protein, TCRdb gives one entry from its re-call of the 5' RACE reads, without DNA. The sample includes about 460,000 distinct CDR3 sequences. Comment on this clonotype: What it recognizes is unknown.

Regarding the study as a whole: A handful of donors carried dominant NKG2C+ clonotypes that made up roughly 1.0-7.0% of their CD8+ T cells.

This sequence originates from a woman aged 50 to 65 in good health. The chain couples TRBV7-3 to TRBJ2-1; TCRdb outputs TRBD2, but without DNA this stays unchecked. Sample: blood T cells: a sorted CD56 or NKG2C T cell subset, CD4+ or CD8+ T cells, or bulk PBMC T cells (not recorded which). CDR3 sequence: CASSPNGLAGYNEQFF.